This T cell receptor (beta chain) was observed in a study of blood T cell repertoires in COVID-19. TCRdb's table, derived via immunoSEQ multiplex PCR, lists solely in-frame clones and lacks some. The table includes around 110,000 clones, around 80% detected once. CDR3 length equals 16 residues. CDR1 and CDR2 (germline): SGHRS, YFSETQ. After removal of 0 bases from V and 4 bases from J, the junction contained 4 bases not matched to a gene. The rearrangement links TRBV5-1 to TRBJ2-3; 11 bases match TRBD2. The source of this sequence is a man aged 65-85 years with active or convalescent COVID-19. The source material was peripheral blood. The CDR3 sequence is CASSLVSGGASDTQYF. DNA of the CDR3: TGCGCCAGCAGCTTGGTTAGCGGGGGGGCCTCAGATACGCAGTATTTT. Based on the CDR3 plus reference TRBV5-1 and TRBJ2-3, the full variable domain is KAGVTQTPRYLIKTRGQQVTLSCSPISGHRSVSWYQQTPGQGLQFLFEYFSETQRNKGNFPGRFSGRQFSNSRSEMNVSTLELGDSALYLCASSLVSGGASDTQYFGPGTRLTVL.